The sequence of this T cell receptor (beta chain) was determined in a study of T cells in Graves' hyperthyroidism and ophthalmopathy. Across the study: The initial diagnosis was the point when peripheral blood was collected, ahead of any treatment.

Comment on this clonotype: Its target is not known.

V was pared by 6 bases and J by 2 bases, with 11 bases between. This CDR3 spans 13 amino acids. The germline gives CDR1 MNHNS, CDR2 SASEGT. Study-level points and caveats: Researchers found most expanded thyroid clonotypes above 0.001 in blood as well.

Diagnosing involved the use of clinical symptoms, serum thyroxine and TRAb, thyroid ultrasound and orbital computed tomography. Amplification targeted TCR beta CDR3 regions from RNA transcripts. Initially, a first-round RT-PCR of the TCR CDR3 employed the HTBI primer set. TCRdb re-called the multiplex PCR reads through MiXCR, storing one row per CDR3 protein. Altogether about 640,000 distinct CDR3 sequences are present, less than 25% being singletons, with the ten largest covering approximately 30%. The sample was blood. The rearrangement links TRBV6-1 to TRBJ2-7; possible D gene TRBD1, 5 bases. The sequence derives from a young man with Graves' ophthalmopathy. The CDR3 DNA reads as TGTGCCAGCAGGGAAACAGGTCCCTACGAGCAGTACTTC. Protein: CASRETGPYEQYF.